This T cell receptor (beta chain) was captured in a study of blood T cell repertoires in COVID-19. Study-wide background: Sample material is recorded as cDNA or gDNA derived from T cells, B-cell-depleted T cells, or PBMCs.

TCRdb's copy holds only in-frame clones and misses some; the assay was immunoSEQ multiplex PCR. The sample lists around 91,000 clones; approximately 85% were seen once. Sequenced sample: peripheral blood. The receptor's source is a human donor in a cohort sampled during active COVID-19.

The CDR3 DNA sequence: TGCAGCGTTGAAGATCTACCGGGACAGGATAGCTCCTACGAGCAGTACTTC. This encodes CSVEDLPGQDSSYEQYF. The chain joins TRBV29-1 to TRBJ2-7; 8 nucleotides match TRBD1. Losses at the gene ends were 0 bases for V and 0 bases for J; bases not matched to a gene: 10. This CDR3 is built from 17 residues. The germline V gene has CDR1 SQVTM and CDR2 ANQGSEA.